Each of the 10 T cell receptor beta chains below was sequenced from the same sample in a study of T cells in Graves' hyperthyroidism and ophthalmopathy. Authors of the study amplified TCR beta CDR3 regions from RNA transcripts. First-round RT-PCR targeting the TCR CDR3 was performed with the HTBI primer set. TCRdb recomputed calls from the multiplex PCR reads with MiXCR, one row per CDR3 protein. This sample carries approximately 430,000 distinct CDR3 sequences, more than 15% of them seen once, and the ten largest clones take 11% to 15%. The sample comprised blood. These receptors were obtained from a woman aged 18-29 years with Graves' hyperthyroidism.

This clonotype appeared many times. The chain is built from TRBV11-2 and TRBJ2-1; possible D gene TRBD2, 7 bases. This CDR3 is built from 16 residues. The germline V gene has CDR1 SGHAT and CDR2 FQNNGV. Trimming left V 2 bases short and J 4 bases short, with 15 bases between. CDR3 loop: CASSLYGGGGYNEQFF. The CDR3 DNA sequence: TGTGCCAGCAGCTTATATGGGGGAGGGGGATACAATGAGCAGTTCTTC.

This clonotype appeared many times. This sequence joins TRBV12-3 or TRBV12-4 and TRBJ2-1; 7 bases match TRBD1. Unmatched junction bases numbered 11, after V lost 11 bases and J lost 7 bases. The CDR3 is made up of 13 amino acids. The CDR3 region is CAAGLQGWNEQFF. For the CDR3, the DNA is TGTGCCGCCGGTTTACAGGGGTGGAATGAGCAGTTCTTC.

This rearrangement joins TRBV7-2 to TRBJ1-2; D is undetermined. V was cut by 5 bases and J by 7 bases, with 20 bases left in between. The V gene's germline CDR1 is SGHTA and CDR2 FQGNSA. The CDR3 has 15 amino acids. The CDR3 nucleotides are TGTGCCAGCAGCGTAAGTGGGCAGCTTAGGACTGGCTACACCTTC. This encodes CASSVSGQLRTGYTF. The variable domain in full, with the rest retrieved from reference TRBV7-2 and TRBJ1-2, is GAGVSQSPSNKVTEKGKDVELRCDPISGHTALYWYRQSLGQGLEFLIYFQGNSAPDKSGLPSDRFSAERTGGSVSTLTIQRTQQEDSAVYLCASSVSGQLRTGYTFGSGTRLTVV.

This clonotype has just a few counts. J is TRBJ1-2 and V is TRBV6-1; TRBD1 agrees at 7 bases. The CDR3 has 16 amino acids. Trimming cost V 8 bases and J 8 bases; bases outside gene matches: 20. CDR1 is MNHNS, CDR2 SASEGT, per germline. The DNA of the CDR3 is TGTGCCAGCGCCTTAAGGGGGGTGAGGGGGCAGATAGGCTACACCTTC. This sequence encodes CASALRGVRGQIGYTF.

This clonotype was detected many times. The rearrangement uses TRBV11-2 and TRBJ2-5; possibly TRBD1 or TRBD2 for D (6 bases each). V lost 4 bases and J 4 bases, leaving 13 bases between the germline ends. CDR3 length: 14 amino acids. Germline values: CDR1 SGHAT, CDR2 FQNNGV. For the CDR3, the DNA is TGTGCCAGCAGCTCGGGGGCAGGGCCAGAGACCCAGTACTTC. Its translation: CASSSGAGPETQYF.

The CDR3, as DNA: TGTGCCAGCAGATACGACAGGTCCTACGAGCAGTACTTC. This translates into CASRYDRSYEQYF. This chain joins TRBV2 and TRBJ2-7; tentative D call: TRBD1 (6 bases). The CDR3 extends over 13 amino acids. Trimming took off 6 bases at V and 1 base at J, with 10 bases between the two ends. Germline V gives CDR1 SNHLY, CDR2 FYNNEI.

On this clonotype: One end of the junction does not line up with germline, which may come from a read error. J is TRBJ1-2 and V is TRBV12-3 or TRBV12-4; the D is unclear. The CDR3 contains 11 residues. The CDR3 loop is CASSLRDGYAF. The CDR3 DNA sequence: TGTGCCAGCAGTTTAAGGGATGGCTACGCCTTC.

The table lists this clonotype with many counts. The chain employs TRBV12-3 or TRBV12-4 and TRBJ1-1, with 7 bases matching TRBD1. This CDR3 spans 13 amino acids. J lost 5 bases, V lost 6 bases, and 6 bases had no gene match. The CDR3 reads CASSRTGATEAFF. The CDR3 bases are TGTGCCAGCAGCCGGACAGGTGCGACTGAAGCTTTCTTT.

This clonotype was seen only a few times. The CDR3: CASSTGQASGYTF. The CDR3 DNA reads as TGTGCCAGCAGCACGGGACAGGCAAGTGGCTACACCTTC. The genes are TRBV25-1 and TRBJ1-2; 8 positions agree with TRBD1. V lost 6 bases and J lost 7; bases outside the gene matches: 7. The CDR3 length is 13 residues. From germline, CDR1 is MGHDK and CDR2 SYGVNS.

The chain has TRBV7-9 and TRBJ2-1, with TRBD2 identical over 7 bases. The CDR3 runs to 17 residues. The V gene's germline CDR1 is SEHNR and CDR2 FQNEAQ (reference sequence). J was trimmed by 0 bases and V by 1 base; bases with no gene match: 6. The CDR3 sequence: CASSLGALAASYNEQFF. CDR3 DNA: TGTGCCAGCAGCTTAGGCGCTCTAGCGGCCTCCTACAATGAGCAGTTCTTC.